The clone carrying this TCR beta chain appeared many times. No antigen is known for it. This sample was included in a study of T cells after yellow fever vaccination. Study-wide points: Repertoires sorted by FACS could include abundant clonotypes that are contaminants from the bulk population. Re-detected after boosting: most primary clones, almost 98% of CD4 and under 90% of CD8. There was a small share of clonotypes that showed up in both the CD4 and CD8 compartments.

Production of TCR cDNA was by 5'RACE template switching, which also added a universal primer site and UMIs. TCRdb re-called the 5' RACE reads with MiXCR, one entry per CDR3 protein. The repertoire holds hundreds of thousands of distinct CDR3 sequences, roughly 12% seen once, with around 15% in the top ten. Germline trimming cut 5 bases from V and 9 bases from J; bases unmatched to any gene: 6. The CDR3 contains 13 residues. The source material was PBMCs, sampled on the day of the yellow fever booster vaccination. The rearrangement links TRBV12-3 or TRBV12-4 to TRBJ2-1, with 8 bases that match TRBD2. This receptor was obtained from a man younger than 40 who received the YFV17D yellow fever vaccine. CDR3 sequence (DNA): TGTGCCAGCAGTCCGGGACTAGGTGGTGAGCAGTTCTTC. As protein: CASSPGLGGEQFF.